This T cell receptor beta chain was sequenced during a study of cytomegalovirus exposure and HLA in healthy donors. 60 Vbeta and 13 Jbeta primers were used in PCR. The method was immunoSEQ multiplex PCR; TCRdb's version includes in-frame clones alone and lacks a portion of them. The sample holds some 150,000 clones, around 85% seen once. The CDR3 is 14 residues long. Germline CDR1 MGHRA, CDR2 YSYEKL. Germline trimming cut 3 bases from V and 9 bases from J; bases unmatched to any gene: 9. V is TRBV4-1 and J is TRBJ2-7; TRBD1 aligns across 9 bases. Sequencing was performed on PBMCs. The TCR was taken from a woman between 25 and 40 years old in good health and CMV-seronegative. The CDR3 loop is CASSQVGQGGRQYF. The CDR3 nucleotides are TGCGCCAGCAGCCAGGTGGGACAGGGAGGTCGGCAGTACTTC.